This TCR beta chain comes out of a study of blood T cells in healthy people across ages. Germline CDR1 reads LNHNV; CDR2 reads YYDKDF (reference sequence). The CDR3 contains 15 residues. The V gene lost 6 bases and the J gene lost 10 bases, with 25 bases spanning the gap. To note about this clonotype: Its target is unknown.

There were healthy Caucasian individuals from Russia, aged roughly 6 to 100, serving as donors. The use of a sample-barcoded 5' primer and a J-beta primer mix characterized a second PCR of about 7 to 12 cycles. Every cDNA molecule carried a tag from a template-switch adaptor bearing 12 random nucleotides. The yield of each sample was at least 2.5 million CDR3-containing paired-end reads. Each CDR3 protein is one row after TCRdb ran MiXCR on the 5' RACE reads. The table lists around 690,000 distinct CDR3 sequences, 58% of them singletons. Study observations and caveats: With donor CMV status unknown, expanded clonotype changes were possibly confounded.

This chain joins TRBV15 and TRBJ2-7; tentative D call: TRBD2 (7 bases). This clonotype was sampled from a man aged 60-69 years in good health. The material sequenced was blood. As DNA, the CDR3 is TGTGCCACCAGTTTCCCACCGGGGGGCCCAGGAACCCAGTACTTC. Protein: CATSFPPGGPGTQYF. Full variable domain (outside the CDR3, taken from reference TRBV15 and TRBJ2-7): DAMVIQNPRYQVTQFGKPVTLSCSQTLNHNVMYWYQQKSSQAPKLLFHYYDKDFNNEADTPDNFQSRRPNTSFCFLDIRSPGLGDTAMYLCATSFPPGGPGTQYFGPGTRLTVT.